This T cell receptor beta chain was sequenced in a study of neoadjuvant anti-PD-1 for oral cavity cancer. Points from the study as a whole: Each response group had just a few patients in TCR analyses. PBMC Gini-index clonality exceeded responders' in non-responders post-nivolumab.

These oral cavity squamous cell carcinomas were HPV-negative and locally advanced. The CDR3 contains 17 residues. V dropped 0 bases and J dropped 2; count of bases not matched to a gene: 8. CDR1 LGHNA and CDR2 YSLEER come from the germline V gene. Of note for this clone: Its antigen is unknown.

Clones were read by immunoSEQ multiplex PCR, and TCRdb kept only the in-frame ones, dropping some. The sample carries some 6,200 clones, just under 75% recorded once. This sample comprised PBMCs, obtained before nivolumab (anti-PD-1) treatment. This receptor was identified in a person between 40 and 79 years old with oral cavity squamous cell carcinoma. The rearrangement links TRBV4-3 to TRBJ1-1; 8 nucleotides match TRBD1. In DNA, the CDR3 is TGCGCCAGCAGCCAAGATCTCAGGGGGCAGGTTAACACTGAAGCTTTCTTT. Translation: CASSQDLRGQVNTEAFF.